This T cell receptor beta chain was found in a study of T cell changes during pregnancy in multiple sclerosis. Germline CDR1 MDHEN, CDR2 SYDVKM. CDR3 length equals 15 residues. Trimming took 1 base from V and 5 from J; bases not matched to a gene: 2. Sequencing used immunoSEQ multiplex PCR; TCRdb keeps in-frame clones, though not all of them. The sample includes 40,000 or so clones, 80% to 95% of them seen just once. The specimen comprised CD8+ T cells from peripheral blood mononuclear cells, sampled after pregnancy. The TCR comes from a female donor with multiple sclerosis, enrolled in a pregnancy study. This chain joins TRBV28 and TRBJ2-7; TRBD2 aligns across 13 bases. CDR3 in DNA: TGTGCCAGCAGTTTATCCGGACTAGCGGGAGACGAGCAGTACTTC. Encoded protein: CASSLSGLAGDEQYF.